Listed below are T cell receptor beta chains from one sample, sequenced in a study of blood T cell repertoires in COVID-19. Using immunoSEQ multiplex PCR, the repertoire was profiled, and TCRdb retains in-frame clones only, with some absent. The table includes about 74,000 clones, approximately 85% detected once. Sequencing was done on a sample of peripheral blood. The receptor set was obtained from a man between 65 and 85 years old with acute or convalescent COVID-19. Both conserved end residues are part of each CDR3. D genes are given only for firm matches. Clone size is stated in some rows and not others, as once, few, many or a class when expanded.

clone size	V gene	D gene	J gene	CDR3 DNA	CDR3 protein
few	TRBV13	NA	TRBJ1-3	TGTGCCAGCAGCTTACTGGGGGCTCGAAACACCATATATTTT	CASSLLGARNTIYF
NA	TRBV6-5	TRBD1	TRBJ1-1	TGTGCCAGCAGTTACTCGCGGACAGGGAACACTGAAGCTTTCTTT	CASSYSRTGNTEAFF
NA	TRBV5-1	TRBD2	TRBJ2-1	TGCGCCAGCAGCTTGTCGTTGGGACTAAAGGAACGACAGTTCTTC	CASSLSLGLKERQFF
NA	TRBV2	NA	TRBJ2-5	TGTGCCAGCAGCCCCCACCTGGGGCAGGGAGAGACCCAGTACTTC	CASSPHLGQGETQYF
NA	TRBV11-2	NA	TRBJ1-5	TGTGCCAGCAGCTTAGATGGGGAGCCTAATCAGCCCCAGCATTTT	CASSLDGEPNQPQHF
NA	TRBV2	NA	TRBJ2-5	TGTGCCAGCAGTGAGTTTCGGCTAGCACAAGAGACCCAGTACTTC	CASSEFRLAQETQYF
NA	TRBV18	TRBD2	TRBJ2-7	TGTGCCAGCTCACAGTTACCCTCGGCGGGGGAGACCTACGAGCAGTACTTC	CASSQLPSAGETYEQYF
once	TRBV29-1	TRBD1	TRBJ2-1	TGCAGCGTTGAAGGAGGACAGGGTTTCTCCTACAATGAGCAGTTCTTC	CSVEGGQGFSYNEQFF
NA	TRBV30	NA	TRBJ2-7	TGTGCCTGGAGTGGAACGGTGGTCGACGAGCAGTACTTC	CAWSGTVVDEQYF
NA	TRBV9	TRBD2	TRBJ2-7	TGTGCCAGCAGCGTAGTTGCGGGGGGGCCGGGAGAGCAGTACTTC	CASSVVAGGPGEQYF
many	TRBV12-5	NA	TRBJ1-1	TGTGCTAGTGGCCCATCGAACACTGAAGCTTTCTTT	CASGPSNTEAFF
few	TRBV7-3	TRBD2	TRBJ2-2	TGTGCCAGCAGCCCCAGGAGTCGCGGACTAGCGGGAGATACCGGGGAGCTGTTTTTT	CASSPRSRGLAGDTGELFF
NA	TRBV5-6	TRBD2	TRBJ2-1	TGTGCCAGCACCCTTGGGGGGGGCTCCTACAATGAGCAGTTCTTC	CASTLGGGSYNEQFF
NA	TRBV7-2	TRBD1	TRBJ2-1	TGTGCCAGCAGCTTAGGACAGGGATCGTATGAGCAGTTCTTC	CASSLGQGSYEQFF
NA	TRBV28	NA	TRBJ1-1	TGTGCCAGCAGACTAAGGGTAGTGGCAGGGAGGACTTTCTTT	CASRLRVVAGRTFF
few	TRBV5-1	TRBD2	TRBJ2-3	TGCGCCAGCAGCCCTAGCGGACTTGAGACAGATACGCAGTATTTT	CASSPSGLETDTQYF
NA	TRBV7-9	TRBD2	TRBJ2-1	TGTGCCAGCAGCTTATTGCTGAGCGGGACCTCCTACAATGAGCAGTTCTTC	CASSLLLSGTSYNEQFF
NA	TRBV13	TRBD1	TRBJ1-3	TGTGCCAGCAGCAGCCGGACAGGGGGAAACACCATATATTTT	CASSSRTGGNTIYF
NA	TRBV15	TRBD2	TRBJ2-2	TGTGCCACCAGCCCCCGACTAGCGGGAGGTCTGGGGACCGGGGAGCTGTTTTTT	CATSPRLAGGLGTGELFF
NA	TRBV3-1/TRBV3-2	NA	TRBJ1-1	TGTGCCAGCAGCCGGACAGCATTGAACACTGAAGCTTTCTTT	CASSRTALNTEAFF
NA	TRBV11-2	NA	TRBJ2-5	TGTGCCAGCAGCTTGGTTGGGGGCGGCGGGACCCAGTACTTC	CASSLVGGGGTQYF
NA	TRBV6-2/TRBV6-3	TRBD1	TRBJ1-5	TGTGCCAGCAGTTACTCGGACAGGGGTCAGCCCCAGCATTTT	CASSYSDRGQPQHF
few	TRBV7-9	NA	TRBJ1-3	TGTGCCAGCAGCTTAGTACTAAACACCATATATTTT	CASSLVLNTIYF
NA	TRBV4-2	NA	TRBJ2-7	TGTGCCAGCAGCCAAGAGGTAGGGTCAGGGAACGAGCAGTACTTC	CASSQEVGSGNEQYF
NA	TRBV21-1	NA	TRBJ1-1	TGTGCCAGCAGCAAAGTTATCGGGGGCACTGAAGCTTTCTTT	CASSKVIGGTEAFF
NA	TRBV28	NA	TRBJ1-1	TGTGCCAGCAGTCCGGACTATGGACCAGCTTTCTTT	CASSPDYGPAFF
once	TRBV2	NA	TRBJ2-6	TGTGCCAGCAGAGGGGACTCTGGGGCCAACGTCCTGACTTTC	CASRGDSGANVLTF
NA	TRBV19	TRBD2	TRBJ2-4	TGTGCCAGTAGTATAGATCCGGGGGGAGGGCGGAGATCCAAAAACATTCAGTACTTC	CASSIDPGGGRRSKNIQYF
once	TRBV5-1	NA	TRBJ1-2	TGCGCCAGCAGCATACAGGGTACCGATGTTGCTGGTGGCTACACCTTC	CASSIQGTDVAGGYTF
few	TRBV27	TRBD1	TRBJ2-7	TGTGCCAGCAGTCCGGGGACAGCCGAGCAGTACTTC	CASSPGTAEQYF
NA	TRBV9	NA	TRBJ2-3	TGTGCCAGCAGCCTTCCCAGGGGAACCCGACCCACCACAGATACGCAGTATTTT	CASSLPRGTRPTTDTQYF
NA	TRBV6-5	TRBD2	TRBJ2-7	TGTGCCAGCAAGAGTACGGGGGGGGGCCGCGACGAGCAGTACTTC	CASKSTGGGRDEQYF
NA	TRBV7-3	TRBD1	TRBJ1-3	TGTGCCAGCAGCTTCCGGGACAGCCGCTCTGGAAACACCATATATTTT	CASSFRDSRSGNTIYF
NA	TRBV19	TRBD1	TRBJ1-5	TGTGCCAGTAGTACCCCTCCCGGGACAGGGATCGGCAATCAGCCCCAGCATTTT	CASSTPPGTGIGNQPQHF
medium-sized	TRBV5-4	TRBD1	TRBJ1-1	TGTGCCAGCAGCCCCCCGGACAGGGTGACTGAAGCTTTCTTT	CASSPPDRVTEAFF
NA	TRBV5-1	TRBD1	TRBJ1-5	TGCGCCAGCAGTTACAGGGGCGGTAGCAATCAGCCCCAGCATTTT	CASSYRGGSNQPQHF
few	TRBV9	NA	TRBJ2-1	TGTGCCAGCAGCGTAGGAAGCGGCTCCTACAATGAGCAGTTCTTC	CASSVGSGSYNEQFF
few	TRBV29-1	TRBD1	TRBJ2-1	TGCAGCGTCAGGGACAGGGGGTCCCACAATGAGCAGTTCTTC	CSVRDRGSHNEQFF
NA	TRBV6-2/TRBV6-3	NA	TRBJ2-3	TGTGCCAGCAGCTCCGCAGATACGCAGTATTTT	CASSSADTQYF
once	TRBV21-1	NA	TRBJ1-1	TGTGCCAGCAGCAAGGGGACAGGGGGCTTGGCTGAAGCTTTCTTT	CASSKGTGGLAEAFF
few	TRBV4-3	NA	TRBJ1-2	TGCGCCAGCAGCTCCCTTGGCCAGCGGGTCGGCTACACCTTC	CASSSLGQRVGYTF
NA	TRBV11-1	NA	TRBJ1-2	TGTGCCAGCAGCTCGGACAGTGCTAACTATGGCTACACCTTC	CASSSDSANYGYTF